These 13 T cell receptor beta chains originate from one sample sequenced in a study of shared clonotypes between healthy human individuals. The protocol was immunoSEQ multiplex PCR, while the TCRdb copy is restricted to in-frame clones and leaves out a portion. The data hold under 2,000,000 clones, with approximately 95% observed a single time. Naive CD8 isolation took CD45RO-negative cells positively selected for CCR7 and excluded terminally differentiated effector memory CD45RA+ cells. The source material was naive CD8+ T cells sorted from blood. All receptors come from a man aged 18 to 30 in good health.

The V call is TRBV2, the J call TRBJ2-7, with D possibly being TRBD1 (6 bases). This CDR3 has 15 amino acids. Germline CDR1 reads SNHLY; CDR2 reads FYNNEI. Trimming pared 10 bases from V and 3 bases from J, leaving 22 bases between. This CDR3 reads CANERKLDSIYEQYF. The CDR3 bases are TGTGCCAACGAGAGAAAACTGGACAGTATCTACGAGCAGTACTTC.

This clone appeared once. The chain has TRBV28 and TRBJ2-7, with 11 bases identical to TRBD1. The CDR3 runs 16 residues. CDR1 is MDHEN, CDR2 SYDVKM, per germline. J was trimmed by 5 bases and V by 4 bases; bases with no gene match: 10. The CDR3 DNA reads TGTGCCAGCAGTTCCACCGGGACAGGGGGATTCGACGAGCAGTACTTC. It translates to CASSSTGTGGFDEQYF.

The chain is built from TRBV27 and TRBJ2-3; 7 bases are shared with TRBD1. CDR3 length equals 15 residues. Germline loops: CDR1 MNHEY, CDR2 SMNVEV (reference sequence). V gave up 6 bases and J gave up 2 bases; unmatched junction bases: 8. CDR3: CASRTGTLYTDTQYF. In DNA, the CDR3 is TGTGCCAGCAGGACAGGGACCCTCTACACAGATACGCAGTATTTT.

This clone has a single count. The chain recombines TRBV7-9 with TRBJ1-4; no clear D gene. The V end lost 5 bases, the J end lost 0 bases, and 10 bases lay between the germline ends. The CDR3 has 15 amino acids. CDR1 is SEHNR and CDR2 is FQNEAQ in the germline V gene (reference sequence). CDR3 amino acids: CASSRGEATNEKLFF. In nucleotides, the CDR3 is TGTGCCAGCAGCCGTGGGGAAGCAACTAATGAAAAACTGTTTTTT.

The chain combines TRBV28 with TRBJ2-3; D is possibly TRBD2 (6 bases). Per the germline V gene, CDR1 is MDHEN and CDR2 is SYDVKM. There are 15 residues in the CDR3. Trimming shortened V by 2 bases and J by 2 bases, and 11 bases separated the two germline ends. This CDR3 reads CASSLASGDTDTQYF. The CDR3 nucleotides are TGTGCCAGCAGTTTAGCGTCGGGGGACACAGATACGCAGTATTTT.

In DNA form, the CDR3 reads TGTGCCAGCCAGACAGGCACCGGGGAGCTGTTTTTT. Translated: CASQTGTGELFF. The gene calls are TRBV9 and TRBJ2-2, with D possibly TRBD1 on 6 matching bases. The CDR3 has 12 amino acids. V lost 7 bases and J lost 4, with 8 bases in between. Per germline, CDR1 SGDLS and CDR2 YYNGEE.

The rearrangement uses TRBV6-5 and TRBJ2-1, with 7 bases matching TRBD2. From germline, CDR1 is MNHEY and CDR2 SVGAGI. The CDR3 is made up of 15 amino acids. The V and J ends lost 5 bases and 7 bases, in that order; junction bases with no gene match: 11. DNA for the CDR3: TGTGCCAGCAGTCCCGAGCGGGAAACTGAGAATGAGCAGTTCTTC. Its protein is CASSPERETENEQFF.

V is TRBV7-9 and J is TRBJ1-2, with D possibly being TRBD1 (5 bases). V gave up 5 bases and J gave up 0 bases, with 10 bases separating them. Germline CDR1 and CDR2: SEHNR and FQNEAQ (reference sequence). The CDR3 sequence is 14 residues long. CDR3 nucleotide sequence: TGTGCCAGCAGCACATCGGGGGCTAACTATGGCTACACCTTC. Translated: CASSTSGANYGYTF.

The V call is TRBV11-2, the J call TRBJ2-7; no reliable D call. Deletions cut 4 bases from V and 6 bases from J, with 19 bases between. Germline CDR1 SGHAT, CDR2 FQNNGV. The CDR3 is made up of 15 amino acids. The CDR3 DNA sequence: TGTGCCAGCAGCTACCTCCGGGCCACGGGCTCCGAGCAGTACTTC. This encodes CASSYLRATGSEQYF.

This chain connects TRBV10-3 to TRBJ2-7; D remains ambiguous. Per the germline V gene, CDR1 is ENHRY and CDR2 is SYGVKD. The CDR3 is made up of 14 amino acids. V was cut by 2 bases and J by 4 bases, with 12 bases left in between. This CDR3 is CAISEGTEAYEQYF. The CDR3 nucleotides read TGTGCCATCAGTGAGGGCACCGAGGCATACGAGCAGTACTTC.

The chain couples TRBV30 to TRBJ1-3; D ambiguous. The ends were cut back, 0 bases at V and 0 bases at J, with 12 bases in the middle. Germline-derived CDR1 and CDR2 are GTSNPN and SVGIG (reference sequence). The CDR3 sequence is 16 residues long. Here the CDR3 DNA reads TGTGCCTGGAGTGTACGCGGGCAGTCCTCTGGAAACACCATATATTTT. The encoded protein is CAWSVRGQSSGNTIYF.

The rearrangement joins TRBV4-1 to TRBJ1-3, with a tentative D call TRBD1 (5 bases). This CDR3 spans 16 amino acids. The V end lost 0 bases, the J end lost 4 bases, and 13 bases lay between the germline ends. Per germline, CDR1 MGHRA and CDR2 YSYEKL. CDR3 coding DNA: TGCGCCAGCAGCCAAGATACGGGGACCGGGGGAAACACCATATATTTT. Protein product: CASSQDTGTGGNTIYF.

This clone was recorded a few times. The chain joins TRBV7-9 to TRBJ1-2, with D hard to call. CDR1 and CDR2 (germline): SEHNR, FQNEAQ (reference sequence). Trimming shortened V by 0 bases and J by 4 bases, and 12 bases separated the two germline ends. This CDR3 region has 15 residues. The CDR3 DNA reads as TGTGCCAGCAGCTTAGCGAGCGGAGAACTCTATGGCTACACCTTC. It specifies CASSLASGELYGYTF.